What follows is one TCR beta chain and its context. No antigen is known for it. Profiling relied on immunoSEQ multiplex PCR, and the TCRdb table lists in-frame clones only, not all of them. This table holds about 26,000 clones, roughly 86% found once. The cohort excluded patients with autoimmune disease history or systemic immunosuppression. Germline V gene data show CDR1 as MNHNY and CDR2 as SVGAGI (reference sequence). The CDR3 sequence is 14 residues long. V gave up 7 bases and J gave up 1 base, with 10 bases separating them. This sample was taken from a study of OX40 agonist ivuxolimab in advanced cancers. Study results and limitations: The expanded peripheral T cells' antigen specificity was not determined. By week 6 at 0.1 to 3.0 mg/kg, blood CD4+ and CD8+ T cells had expanded clonally.

The material was CD4+ or CD8+ T cells sorted from blood, obtained in a trial of the OX40 agonist ivuxolimab. The rearrangement links TRBV6-6 to TRBJ2-2, with D perhaps matching TRBD1 (6 bases). This sequence originates from an adult with an advanced solid tumor such as melanoma, head and neck, liver or kidney cancer. CDR3 amino acids: CASTKQGNTGELFF. CDR3 DNA: TGTGCCAGCACTAAACAGGGGAACACCGGGGAGCTGTTTTTT.